Given below is one T cell receptor beta chain in context. Its antigen remains unknown. This CDR3 region has 12 residues. CDR1 is MNHEY, CDR2 SVGAGI, per germline. Trimming shortened V by 4 bases and J by 6 bases, and 10 bases separated the two germline ends. The data belong to a study of T-cell memory formation after mild COVID-19. TCRdb re-analysed the 5' RACE reads in MiXCR, keeping a single row per CDR3 protein. The sample records a few hundred thousand distinct CDR3 sequences, around 28% being singletons. General observations from the study: Contracting clones localized mainly to CM and EM when CD4+ and mainly to EMRA when CD8+.

This chain links TRBV6-5 with TRBJ2-7, with D perhaps matching TRBD1 or TRBD2 (5 bases each). Sequenced: PBMCs or a T cell subset sorted from them (not recorded which). The sequence was obtained from an adult woman who had mild COVID-19 (a few samples of this study predate the infection). Cell type and time point are not known. The CDR3 here is CASSSVRGEQYF. The CDR3 coding sequence is TGTGCCAGCAGTTCAGTGAGGGGCGAGCAGTACTTC.